The clone carrying this T cell receptor (beta chain) has a single count. The data were taken from a study of blood T cell repertoires in COVID-19. At the level of the study: There were acute and convalescent COVID-19 samples, and they came from the United States, Italy and Spain. Sources were T cells, B-cell-depleted T cells, or PBMCs; the material itself was cDNA or gDNA.

The V segment lost 10 bases and the J segment 6 bases; nucleotides outside the gene matches: 15. From germline, CDR1 is MNHEY and CDR2 SVGAGI. The CDR3 sequence is 15 residues long. Authors' analysis steps: Reference gene primer amplification gave nucleated cell count estimates. The data were produced by immunoSEQ multiplex PCR, yet TCRdb's version contains in-frame clones alone and is incomplete. D and trimming come from the DNA, and the V and J calls and clone size come from that table. This sample has about 50,000 clones, with 60% to 85% found just once. The TCR was taken from a man in his fifties with active or convalescent COVID-19. V is TRBV6-5 and J is TRBJ1-2; 9 positions match TRBD1. Input material: peripheral blood. CDR3 loop: CATLTGTGSSNGYTF. The CDR3 region has the DNA TGTGCCACCTTGACCGGGACAGGGAGTTCGAATGGCTACACCTTC.